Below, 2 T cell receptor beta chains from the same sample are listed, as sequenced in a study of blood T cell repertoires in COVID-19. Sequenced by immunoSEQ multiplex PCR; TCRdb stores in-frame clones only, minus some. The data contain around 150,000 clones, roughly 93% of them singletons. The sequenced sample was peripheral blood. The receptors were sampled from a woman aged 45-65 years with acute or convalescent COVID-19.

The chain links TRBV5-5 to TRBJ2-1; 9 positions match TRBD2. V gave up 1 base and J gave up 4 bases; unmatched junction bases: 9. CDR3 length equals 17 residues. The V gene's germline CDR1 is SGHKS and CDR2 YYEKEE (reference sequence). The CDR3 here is CASSLTSGTSTYNEQFF. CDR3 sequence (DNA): TGTGCCAGCAGCTTGACCTCCGGGACTAGCACTTACAATGAGCAGTTCTTC. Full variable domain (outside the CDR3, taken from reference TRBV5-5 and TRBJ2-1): DAGVTQSPTHLIKTRGQQVTLRCSPISGHKSVSWYQQVLGQGPQFIFQYYEKEERGRGNFPDRFSARQFPNYSSELNVNALLLGDSALYLCASSLTSGTSTYNEQFFGPGTRLTVL.

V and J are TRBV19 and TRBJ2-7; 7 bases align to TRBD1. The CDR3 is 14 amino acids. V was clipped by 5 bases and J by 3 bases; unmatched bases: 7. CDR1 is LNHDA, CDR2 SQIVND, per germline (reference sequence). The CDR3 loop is CASSRQGQNYEQYF. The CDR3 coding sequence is TGTGCCAGTAGTCGACAGGGCCAGAACTACGAGCAGTACTTC. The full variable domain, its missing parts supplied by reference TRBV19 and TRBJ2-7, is DGGITQSPKYLFRKEGQNVTLSCEQNLNHDAMYWYRQDPGQGLRLIYYSQIVNDFQKGDIAEGYSVSREKKESFPLTVTSAQKNPTAFYLCASSRQGQNYEQYFGPGTRLTVT.